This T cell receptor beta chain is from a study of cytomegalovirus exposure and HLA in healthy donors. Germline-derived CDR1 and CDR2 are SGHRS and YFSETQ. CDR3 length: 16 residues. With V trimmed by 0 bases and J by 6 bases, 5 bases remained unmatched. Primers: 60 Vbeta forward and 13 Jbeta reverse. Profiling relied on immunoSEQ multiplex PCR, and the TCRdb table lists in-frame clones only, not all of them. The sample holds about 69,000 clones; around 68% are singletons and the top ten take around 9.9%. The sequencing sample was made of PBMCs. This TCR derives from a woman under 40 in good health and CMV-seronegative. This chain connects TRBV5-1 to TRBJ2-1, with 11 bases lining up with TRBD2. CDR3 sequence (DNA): TGCGCCAGCAGCTTGGCCCCTAGCGGGGGGTTCAATGAGCAGTTCTTC. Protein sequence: CASSLAPSGGFNEQFF.